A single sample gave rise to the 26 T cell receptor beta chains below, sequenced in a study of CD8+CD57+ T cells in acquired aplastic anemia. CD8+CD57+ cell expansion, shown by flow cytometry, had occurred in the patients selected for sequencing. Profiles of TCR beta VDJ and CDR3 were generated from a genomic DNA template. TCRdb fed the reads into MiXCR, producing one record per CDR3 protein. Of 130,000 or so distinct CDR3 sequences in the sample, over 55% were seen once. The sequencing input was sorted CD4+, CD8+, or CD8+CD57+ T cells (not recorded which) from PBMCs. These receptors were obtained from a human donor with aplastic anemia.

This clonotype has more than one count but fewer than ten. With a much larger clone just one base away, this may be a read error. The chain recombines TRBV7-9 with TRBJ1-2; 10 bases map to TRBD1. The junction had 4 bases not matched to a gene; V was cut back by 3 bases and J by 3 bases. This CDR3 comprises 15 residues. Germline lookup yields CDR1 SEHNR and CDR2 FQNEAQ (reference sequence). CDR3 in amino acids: CASSLDRGSDYGYTF. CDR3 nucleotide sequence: TGTGCCAGCAGCTTGGACAGGGGGTCGGACTATGGCTACACCTTC.

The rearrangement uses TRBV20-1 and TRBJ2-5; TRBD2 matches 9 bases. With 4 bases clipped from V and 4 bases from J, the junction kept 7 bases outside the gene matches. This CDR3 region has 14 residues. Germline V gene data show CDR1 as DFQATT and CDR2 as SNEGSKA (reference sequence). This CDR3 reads CSAKRGVAAETQYF. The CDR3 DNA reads TGCAGTGCTAAGCGGGGGGTGGCTGCAGAGACCCAGTACTTC.

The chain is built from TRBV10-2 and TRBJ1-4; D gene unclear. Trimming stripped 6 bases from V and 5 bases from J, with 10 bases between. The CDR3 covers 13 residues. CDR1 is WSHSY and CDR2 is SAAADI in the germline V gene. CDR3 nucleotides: TGCGCCAGCAGGTGGAGTAAGAATGAAAAACTGTTTTTT. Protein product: CASRWSKNEKLFF.

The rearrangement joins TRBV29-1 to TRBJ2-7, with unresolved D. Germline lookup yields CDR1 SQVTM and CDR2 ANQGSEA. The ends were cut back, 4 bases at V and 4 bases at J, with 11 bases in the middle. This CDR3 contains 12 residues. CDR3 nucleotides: TGCAGCGTTGCAGGCCCCTTTTACGAGCAGTACTTC. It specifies CSVAGPFYEQYF.

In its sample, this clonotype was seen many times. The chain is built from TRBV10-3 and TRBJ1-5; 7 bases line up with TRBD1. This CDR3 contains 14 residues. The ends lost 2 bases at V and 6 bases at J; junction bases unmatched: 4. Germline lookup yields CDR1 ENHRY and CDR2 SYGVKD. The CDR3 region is CAISEIAGGQPQHF. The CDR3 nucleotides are TGTGCCATCAGTGAGATAGCAGGGGGTCAGCCCCAGCATTTT.

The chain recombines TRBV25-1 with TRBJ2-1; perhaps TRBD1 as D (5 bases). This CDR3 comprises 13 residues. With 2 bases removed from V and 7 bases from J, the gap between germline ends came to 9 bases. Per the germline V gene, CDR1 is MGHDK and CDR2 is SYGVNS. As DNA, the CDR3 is TGTGCCAGCAGTGAAGGGGCCCGAAATGAGCAGTTCTTC. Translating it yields CASSEGARNEQFF.

The CDR3 sequence: CAISKDTAAPETQYF. The CDR3 bases are TGTGCCATCAGTAAGGACACGGCGGCCCCGGAGACCCAGTACTTC. This chain joins TRBV10-3 and TRBJ2-5; tentatively, D is TRBD1 (5 bases). The CDR3 loop spans 15 amino acids. CDR1 and CDR2 (germline): ENHRY, SYGVKD. Trimming pared 5 bases from V and 5 bases from J, leaving 18 bases between.

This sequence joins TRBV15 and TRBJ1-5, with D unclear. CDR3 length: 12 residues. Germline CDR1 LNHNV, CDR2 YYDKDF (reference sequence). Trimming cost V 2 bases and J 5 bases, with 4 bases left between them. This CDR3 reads CATSRPDQPQHF. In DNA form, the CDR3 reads TGTGCCACCAGCAGACCAGATCAGCCCCAGCATTTT.

CDR3 sequence: CASEVGTSGTGELFF. As DNA, the CDR3 is TGCGCCAGCGAAGTGGGGACTAGCGGCACCGGGGAGCTGTTTTTT. The chain has TRBV5-1 and TRBJ2-2, with TRBD2 matching over 11 bases. Germline V gene data show CDR1 as SGHRS and CDR2 as YFSETQ. This CDR3 region has 15 residues. V dropped 7 bases and J dropped 4; count of bases not matched to a gene: 6. Filled out from reference TRBV5-1 and TRBJ2-2, the complete variable domain reads KAGVTQTPRYLIKTRGQQVTLSCSPISGHRSVSWYQQTPGQGLQFLFEYFSETQRNKGNFPGRFSGRQFSNSRSEMNVSTLELGDSALYLCASEVGTSGTGELFFGEGSRLTVL.

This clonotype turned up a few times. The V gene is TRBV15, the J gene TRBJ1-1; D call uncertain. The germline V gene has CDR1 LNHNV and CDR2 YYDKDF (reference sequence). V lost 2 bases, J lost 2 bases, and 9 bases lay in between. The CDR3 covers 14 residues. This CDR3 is CATSRTVINTEAFF. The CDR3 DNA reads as TGTGCCACCAGCAGAACAGTCATAAACACTGAAGCTTTCTTT.

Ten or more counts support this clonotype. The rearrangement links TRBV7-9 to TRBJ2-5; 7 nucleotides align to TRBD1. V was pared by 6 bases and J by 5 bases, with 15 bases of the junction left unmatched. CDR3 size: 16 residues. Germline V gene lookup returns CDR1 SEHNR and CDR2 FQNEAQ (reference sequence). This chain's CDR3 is CASSFTRQGLGETQYF. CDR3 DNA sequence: TGTGCCAGCAGTTTTACCCGACAGGGCCTGGGGGAGACCCAGTACTTC.

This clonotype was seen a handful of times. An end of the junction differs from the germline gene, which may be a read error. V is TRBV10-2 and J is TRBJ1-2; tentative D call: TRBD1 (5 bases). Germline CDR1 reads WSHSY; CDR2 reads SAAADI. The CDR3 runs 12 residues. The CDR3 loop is CATQDSLYGYTF. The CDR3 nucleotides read TGTGCCACCCAAGACAGCCTCTATGGCTACACCTTC.

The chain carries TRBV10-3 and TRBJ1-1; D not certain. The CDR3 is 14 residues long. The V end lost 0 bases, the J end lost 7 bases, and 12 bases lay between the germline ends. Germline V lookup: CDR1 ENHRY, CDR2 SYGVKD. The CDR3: CAISESVDRDEAFF. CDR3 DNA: TGTGCCATCAGTGAGTCAGTGGACCGTGATGAAGCTTTCTTT.

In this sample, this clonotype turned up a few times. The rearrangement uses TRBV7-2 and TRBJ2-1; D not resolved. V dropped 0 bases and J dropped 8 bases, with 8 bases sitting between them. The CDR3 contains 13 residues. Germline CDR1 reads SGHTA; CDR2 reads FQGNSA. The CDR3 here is CASSLAGRDEQFF. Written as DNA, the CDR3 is TGTGCCAGCAGCTTAGCGGGTAGAGATGAGCAGTTCTTC.

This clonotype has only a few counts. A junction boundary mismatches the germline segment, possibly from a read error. In DNA, the CDR3 is TGTGCCAGCAGTTTCGATGGGTACGAGCCGTACTTC. This codes for CASSFDGYEPYF. The chain recombines TRBV27 with TRBJ2-7; no clear D. Germline lookup yields CDR1 MNHEY and CDR2 SMNVEV (reference sequence). CDR3 length: 12 amino acids.

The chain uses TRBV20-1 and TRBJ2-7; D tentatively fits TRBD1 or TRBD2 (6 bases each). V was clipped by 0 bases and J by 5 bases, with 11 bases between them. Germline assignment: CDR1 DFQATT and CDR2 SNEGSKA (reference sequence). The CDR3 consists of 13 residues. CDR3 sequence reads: CSARDGGRHEQYF. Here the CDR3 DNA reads TGCAGTGCTAGAGATGGGGGGCGGCACGAGCAGTACTTC.

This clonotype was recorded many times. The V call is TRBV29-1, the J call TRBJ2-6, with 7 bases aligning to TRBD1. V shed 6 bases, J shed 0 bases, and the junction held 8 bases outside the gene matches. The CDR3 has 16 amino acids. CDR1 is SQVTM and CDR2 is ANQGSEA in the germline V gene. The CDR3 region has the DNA TGCAGCGTCCAGGACAGGACGACCTCTGGGGCCAACGTCCTGACTTTC. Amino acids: CSVQDRTTSGANVLTF. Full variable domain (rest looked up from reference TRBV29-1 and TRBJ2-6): SAVISQKPSRDICQRGTSLTIQCQVDSQVTMMFWYRQQPGQSLTLIATANQGSEATYESGFVIDKFPISRPNLTFSTLTVSNMSPEDSSIYLCSVQDRTTSGANVLTFGAGSRLTVL.

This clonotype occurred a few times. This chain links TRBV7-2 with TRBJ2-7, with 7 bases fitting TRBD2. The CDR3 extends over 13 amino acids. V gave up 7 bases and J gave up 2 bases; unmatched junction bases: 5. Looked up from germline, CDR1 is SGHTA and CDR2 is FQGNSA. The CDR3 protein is CASNLGLAYEQYF. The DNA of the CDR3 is TGTGCCAGCAACCTCGGACTAGCCTACGAGCAGTACTTC.

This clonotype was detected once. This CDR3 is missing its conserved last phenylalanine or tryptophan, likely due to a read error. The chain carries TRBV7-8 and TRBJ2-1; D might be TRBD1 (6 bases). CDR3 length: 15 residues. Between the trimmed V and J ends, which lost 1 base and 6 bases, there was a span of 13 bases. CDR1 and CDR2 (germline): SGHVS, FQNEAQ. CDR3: CASSLGTGLSNEQFL. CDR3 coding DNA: TGTGCCAGCAGCTTAGGAACAGGGCTCAGCAATGAGCAGTTCCTC.

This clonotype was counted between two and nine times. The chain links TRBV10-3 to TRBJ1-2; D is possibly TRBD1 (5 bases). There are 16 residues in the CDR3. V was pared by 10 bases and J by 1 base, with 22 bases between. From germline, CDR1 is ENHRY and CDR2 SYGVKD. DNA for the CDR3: TGTGCCACCATACCGGGATCGGGGGGAGTTAACTATGGCTACACCTTC. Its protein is CATIPGSGGVNYGYTF.

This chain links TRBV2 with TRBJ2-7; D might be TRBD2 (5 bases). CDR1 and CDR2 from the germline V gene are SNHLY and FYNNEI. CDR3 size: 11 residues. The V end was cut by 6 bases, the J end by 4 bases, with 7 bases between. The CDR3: CASSGLYEQYF. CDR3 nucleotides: TGTGCCAGCAGCGGACTTTACGAGCAGTACTTC.

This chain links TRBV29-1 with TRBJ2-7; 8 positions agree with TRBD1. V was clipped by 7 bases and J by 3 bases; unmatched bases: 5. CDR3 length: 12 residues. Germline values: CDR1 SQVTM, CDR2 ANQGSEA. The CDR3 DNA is TGCAGCGGTACCACAGGGGGCTACGAGCAGTACTTC. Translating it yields CSGTTGGYEQYF.

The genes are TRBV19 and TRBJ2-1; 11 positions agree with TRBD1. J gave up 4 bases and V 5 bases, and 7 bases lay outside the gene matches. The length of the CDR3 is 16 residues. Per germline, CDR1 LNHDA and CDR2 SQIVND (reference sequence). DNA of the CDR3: TGTGCCAGTAGTGAGAGGGGGACAGGGGGTTACAATGAGCAGTTCTTC. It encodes CASSERGTGGYNEQFF.

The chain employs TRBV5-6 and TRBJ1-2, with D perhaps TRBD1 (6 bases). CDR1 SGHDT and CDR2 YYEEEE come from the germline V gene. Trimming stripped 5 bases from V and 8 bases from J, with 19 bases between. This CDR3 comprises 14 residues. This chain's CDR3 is CASSPARGAEGYTF. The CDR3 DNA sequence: TGTGCCAGCAGTCCGGCGAGGGGGGCCGAGGGCTACACCTTC. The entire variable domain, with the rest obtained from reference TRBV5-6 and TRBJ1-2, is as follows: DAGVTQSPTHLIKTRGQQVTLRCSPKSGHDTVSWYQQALGQGPQFIFQYYEEEERQRGNFPDRFSGHQFPNYSSELNVNALLLGDSALYLCASSPARGAEGYTFGSGTRLTVV.

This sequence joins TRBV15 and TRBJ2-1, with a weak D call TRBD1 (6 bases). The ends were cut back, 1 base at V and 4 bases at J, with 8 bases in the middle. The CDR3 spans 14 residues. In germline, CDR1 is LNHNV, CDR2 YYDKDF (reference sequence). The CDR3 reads CATSRGTAYNEQFF. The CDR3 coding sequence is TGTGCCACCAGCAGAGGGACAGCTTACAATGAGCAGTTCTTC. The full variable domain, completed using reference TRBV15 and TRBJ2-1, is DAMVIQNPRYQVTQFGKPVTLSCSQTLNHNVMYWYQQKSSQAPKLLFHYYDKDFNNEADTPDNFQSRRPNTSFCFLDIRSPGLGDTAMYLCATSRGTAYNEQFFGPGTRLTVL.

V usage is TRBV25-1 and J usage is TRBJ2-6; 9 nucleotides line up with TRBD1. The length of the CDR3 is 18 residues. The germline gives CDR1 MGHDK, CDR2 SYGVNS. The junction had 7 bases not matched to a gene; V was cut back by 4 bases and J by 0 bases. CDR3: CASSGWDRVSSGANVLTF. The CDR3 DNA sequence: TGTGCCAGCAGTGGGTGGGACAGGGTTTCCTCTGGGGCCAACGTCCTGACTTTC.